This record looks at one T cell receptor (beta chain) sequence and its context. Its target is not known. The sample belongs to a study of cytomegalovirus exposure and HLA in healthy donors. Study-wide findings and caveats: Rates of TCR association differed by HLA locus in a later analysis, with DRB1 highest and HLA-C lowest. As was reported, the HLA-A and HLA-B alleles of most subjects were accurately predicted from TCR beta sequences.

Vbeta (60) and Jbeta (13) primers were used in the PCR. TCRdb's copy holds only in-frame clones and misses some; the assay was immunoSEQ multiplex PCR. The sample includes under 200,000 clones, roughly 80% seen only once; the top ten take about 1.4%. Sequencing input: PBMCs. This TCR derives from a woman aged 30 to 39 in good health and CMV-seronegative.

CDR3 in amino acids: CASRPRGHDYGYTF. The CDR3 DNA follows: TGTGCCAGCAGACCCAGGGGGCACGACTATGGCTACACCTTC. This chain connects TRBV6-5 to TRBJ1-2, with 8 bases lining up with TRBD1. CDR1 is MNHEY, CDR2 SVGAGI, per germline. J gave up 3 bases and V 6 bases, and 6 bases lay outside the gene matches. This CDR3 is built from 14 residues.